The 3 T cell receptor beta chains given below trace back to one sample, sequenced in a study of blood T cell repertoires in COVID-19. Generated by immunoSEQ multiplex PCR, the TCRdb table keeps only in-frame clones and is missing some. The sample carries about 210,000 clones, roughly 90% recorded once. Sequencing was carried out using PBMCs or T cells enriched from blood (not recorded which). These receptors all stem from a woman aged 25-40 years who had been exposed to COVID-19.

The V and J genes are TRBV3-1 (or the pseudogene TRBV3-2) and TRBJ2-7, with TRBD1 identical over 8 bases. V dropped 6 bases and J dropped 6; count of bases not matched to a gene: 16. The CDR3 sequence is 16 residues long. Germline values: CDR1 LGHDT, CDR2 YNNKEL (reference sequence). This CDR3 is CASSPGNRGYRIEQYF. The CDR3 DNA reads as TGTGCCAGCAGTCCCGGGAACAGGGGGTATCGTATCGAGCAGTACTTC.

The gene calls are TRBV5-4 and TRBJ1-6; 7 nucleotides agree with TRBD1. Trimming took 4 bases from V and 5 from J; bases not matched to a gene: 9. CDR3 size: 16 residues. CDR1 SGHNT and CDR2 YYREEE come from the germline V gene (reference sequence). Here the CDR3 DNA reads TGTGCCAGCAGCACGGGGGGGGGACAGAATAATTCACCCCTCCACTTT. Protein: CASSTGGGQNNSPLHF.

V gene TRBV19 combines with J gene TRBJ1-4, with D tentatively TRBD1 (5 bases). The CDR3 has 15 amino acids. V dropped 5 bases and J dropped 11 bases, with 21 bases sitting between them. Germline CDR1 LNHDA, CDR2 SQIVND (reference sequence). The CDR3 region has the DNA TGTGCCAGTAGTGAATCCAAGGGTCAGGGTTGGAAACTGTTTTTT. Translation gives CASSESKGQGWKLFF.